This TCR beta chain came from a study of STAT5B mutations in CD4+ large granular lymphocyte leukemia. The overall study: Among healthy donors, a particular HLA allele went with more CDR3 'QG' motifs.

Clones were sequenced by immunoSEQ multiplex PCR, and TCRdb holds only the in-frame ones, with some missing. The sample yields some 38,000 clones, over 70% seen once. There are 17 residues in the CDR3. The germline CDR1 and CDR2 sequences are SGHTA and FQGTGA. Trimming cost V 2 bases and J 3 bases; bases outside gene matches: 9. Comment on this clone: Its antigen is unknown.

Whole-study findings and limits: Main leukemic clonotypes were patient-specific, but more than 20% appeared at low frequency elsewhere. TRBV06-family usage was enriched in top patient clones (8/27) versus controls (2/35).

The genes are TRBV7-3 and TRBJ2-1; 8 bases agree with TRBD2. Sequenced: CD4+ T cells from blood buffy coats. This receptor was obtained from a human donor in good health. The CDR3 region is CASSLRGSGGGYNEQFF. In DNA, the CDR3 is TGTGCCAGCAGCTTACGAGGGTCGGGAGGGGGCTACAATGAGCAGTTCTTC. The variable domain in full, completed from reference TRBV7-3 and TRBJ2-1, reads GAGVSQTPSNKVTEKGKYVELRCDPISGHTALYWYRQSLGQGPEFLIYFQGTGAADDSGLPNDRFFAVRPEGSVSTLKIQRTERGDSAVYLCASSLRGSGGGYNEQFFGPGTRLTVL.